This T cell receptor beta chain was captured in a study of blood T cell repertoires in COVID-19. The wider study: COVID-19 samples from acute and convalescent phases originated in the United States, Italy and Spain.

Residents of about 25 US areas, aged about 18 to 89 years, made up the participants. The method was immunoSEQ multiplex PCR; TCRdb's version includes in-frame clones alone and lacks a portion of them. The table shows 360,000 or so clones, with nearly 90% occurring only once. The CDR3 length is 15 residues. Germline assignment: CDR1 SEHNR and CDR2 FQNEAQ (reference sequence). V was shortened by 4 bases and J by 0 bases, with 7 bases between the two germline ends. The sequencing input was PBMCs or T cells enriched from blood (not recorded which). The chain joins TRBV7-9 to TRBJ2-6; D gene uncertain. The receptor's source is a woman in her thirties who had recovered from COVID-19. The CDR3 loop reads CASSSSGSGANVLTF. The CDR3 DNA sequence: TGTGCCAGCAGCTCCTCGGGCTCTGGGGCCAACGTCCTGACTTTC.